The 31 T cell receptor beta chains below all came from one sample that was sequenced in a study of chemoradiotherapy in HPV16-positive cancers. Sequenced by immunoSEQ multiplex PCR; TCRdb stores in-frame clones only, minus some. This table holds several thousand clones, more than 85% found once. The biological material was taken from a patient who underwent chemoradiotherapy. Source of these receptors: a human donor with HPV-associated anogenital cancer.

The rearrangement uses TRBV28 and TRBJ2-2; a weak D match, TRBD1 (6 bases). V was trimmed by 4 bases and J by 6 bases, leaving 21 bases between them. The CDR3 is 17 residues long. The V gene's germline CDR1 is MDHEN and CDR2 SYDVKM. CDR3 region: CASSSGALGARAGELFF. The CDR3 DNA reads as TGTGCCAGCAGTTCAGGGGCTCTTGGTGCGAGGGCCGGGGAGCTGTTTTTT.

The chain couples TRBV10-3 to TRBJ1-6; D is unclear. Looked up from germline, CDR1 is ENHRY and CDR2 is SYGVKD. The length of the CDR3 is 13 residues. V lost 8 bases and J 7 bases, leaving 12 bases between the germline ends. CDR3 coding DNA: TGTGCCATCGGTGCGAGCTGGAATTCACCCCTCCACTTT. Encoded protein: CAIGASWNSPLHF.

The CDR3 region has the DNA TGTGCCAGCAGTTACCAGGGGGCCTACTACGAGCAGTACTTC. Translating it yields CASSYQGAYYEQYF. The gene calls are TRBV6-6 and TRBJ2-7, with 8 bases fitting TRBD1. Germline V CDR1 and CDR2: MNHNY, SVGAGI (reference sequence). V dropped 2 bases and J dropped 3; count of bases not matched to a gene: 3. The CDR3 runs 14 residues.

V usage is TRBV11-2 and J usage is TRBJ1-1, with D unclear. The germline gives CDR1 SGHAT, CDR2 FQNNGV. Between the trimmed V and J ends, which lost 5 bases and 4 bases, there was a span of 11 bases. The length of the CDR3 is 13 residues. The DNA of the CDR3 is TGTGCCAGCAGCCCTCGGGGAGGCACTGAAGCTTTCTTT. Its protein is CASSPRGGTEAFF.

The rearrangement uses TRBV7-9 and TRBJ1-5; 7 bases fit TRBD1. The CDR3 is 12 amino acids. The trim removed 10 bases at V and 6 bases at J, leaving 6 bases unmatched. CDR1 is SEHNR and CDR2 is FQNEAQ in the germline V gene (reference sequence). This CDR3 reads CAIQGMGQPQHF. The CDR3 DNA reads TGTGCCATACAGGGGATGGGTCAGCCCCAGCATTTT. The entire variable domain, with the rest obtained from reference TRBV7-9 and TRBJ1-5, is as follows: DTGVSQNPRHKITKRGQNVTFRCDPISEHNRLYWYRQTLGQGPEFLTYFQNEAQLEKSRLLSDRFSAERPKGSFSTLEIQRTEQGDSAMYLCAIQGMGQPQHFGDGTRLSIL.

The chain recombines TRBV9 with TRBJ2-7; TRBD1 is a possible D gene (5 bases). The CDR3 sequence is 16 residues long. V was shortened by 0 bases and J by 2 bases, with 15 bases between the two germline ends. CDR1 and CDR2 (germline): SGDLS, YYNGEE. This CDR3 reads CASSVGGASGPYEQYF. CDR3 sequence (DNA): TGTGCCAGCAGCGTAGGTGGGGCGTCAGGGCCCTACGAGCAGTACTTC. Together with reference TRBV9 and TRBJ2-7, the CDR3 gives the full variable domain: DSGVTQTPKHLITATGQRVTLRCSPRSGDLSVYWYQQSLDQGLQFLIQYYNGEERAKGNILERFSAQQFPDLHSELNLSSLELGDSALYFCASSVGGASGPYEQYFGPGTRLTVT.

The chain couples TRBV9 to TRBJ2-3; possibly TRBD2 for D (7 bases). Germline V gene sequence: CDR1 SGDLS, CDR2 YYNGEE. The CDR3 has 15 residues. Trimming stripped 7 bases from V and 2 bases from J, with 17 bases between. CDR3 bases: TGTGCCAGCGGTCTGGGGGGGGCACACACAGATACGCAGTATTTT. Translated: CASGLGGAHTDTQYF. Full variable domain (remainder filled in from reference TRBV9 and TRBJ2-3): DSGVTQTPKHLITATGQRVTLRCSPRSGDLSVYWYQQSLDQGLQFLIQYYNGEERAKGNILERFSAQQFPDLHSELNLSSLELGDSALYFCASGLGGAHTDTQYFGPGTRLTVL.

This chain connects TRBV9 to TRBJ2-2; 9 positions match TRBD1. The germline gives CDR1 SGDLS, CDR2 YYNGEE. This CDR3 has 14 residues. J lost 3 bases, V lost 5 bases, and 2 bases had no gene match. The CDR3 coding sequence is TGTGCCAGCAGGGGACAGGGTCACACCGGGGAGCTGTTTTTT. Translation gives CASRGQGHTGELFF.

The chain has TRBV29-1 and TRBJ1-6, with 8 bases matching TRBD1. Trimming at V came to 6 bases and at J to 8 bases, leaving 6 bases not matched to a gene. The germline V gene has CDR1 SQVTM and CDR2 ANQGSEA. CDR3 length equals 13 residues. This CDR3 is CSVTDRADSPLHF. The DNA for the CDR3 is TGCAGCGTAACGGACAGGGCGGATTCACCCCTCCACTTT.

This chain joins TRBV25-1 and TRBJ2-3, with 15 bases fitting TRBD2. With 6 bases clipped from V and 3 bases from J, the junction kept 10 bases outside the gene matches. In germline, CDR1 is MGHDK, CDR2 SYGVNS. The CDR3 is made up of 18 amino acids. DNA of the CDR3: TGTGCCAGCAGGGGACTAGCGGGGGGCAAAACCATAACAGATACGCAGTATTTT. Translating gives CASRGLAGGKTITDTQYF. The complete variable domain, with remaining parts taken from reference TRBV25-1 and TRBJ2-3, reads EADIYQTPRYLVIGTGKKITLECSQTMGHDKMYWYQQDPGMELHLIHYSYGVNSTEKGDLSSESTVSRIRTEHFPLTLESARPSHTSQYLCASRGLAGGKTITDTQYFGPGTRLTVL.

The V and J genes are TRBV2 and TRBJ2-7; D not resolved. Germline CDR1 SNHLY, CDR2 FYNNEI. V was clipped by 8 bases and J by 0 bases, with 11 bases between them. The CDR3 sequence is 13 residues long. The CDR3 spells CASSRFSSYEQYF. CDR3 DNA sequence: TGTGCCAGCTCGAGGTTCAGCTCCTACGAGCAGTACTTC.

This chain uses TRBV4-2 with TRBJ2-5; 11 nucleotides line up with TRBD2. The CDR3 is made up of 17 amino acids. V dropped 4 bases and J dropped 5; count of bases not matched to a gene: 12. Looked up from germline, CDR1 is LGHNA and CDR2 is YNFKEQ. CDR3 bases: TGTGCCAGCAGCCCACAAGGGGTAGCGGGGGGGCGGGAGACCCAGTACTTC. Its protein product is CASSPQGVAGGRETQYF.

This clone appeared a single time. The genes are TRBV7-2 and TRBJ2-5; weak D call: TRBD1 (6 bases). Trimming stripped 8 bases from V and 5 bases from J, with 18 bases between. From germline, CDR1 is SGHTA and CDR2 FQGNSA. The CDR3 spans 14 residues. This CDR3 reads CASQPNRARETQYF. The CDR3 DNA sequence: TGTGCCAGCCAGCCGAACAGGGCGAGGGAGACCCAGTACTTC.

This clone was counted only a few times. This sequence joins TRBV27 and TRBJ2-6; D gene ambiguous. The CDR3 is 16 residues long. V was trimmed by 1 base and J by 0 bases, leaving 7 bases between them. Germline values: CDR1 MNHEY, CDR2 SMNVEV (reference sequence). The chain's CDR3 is CASSLYYSSGANVLTF. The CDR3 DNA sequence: TGTGCCAGCAGTTTATACTACAGCTCTGGGGCCAACGTCCTGACTTTC.

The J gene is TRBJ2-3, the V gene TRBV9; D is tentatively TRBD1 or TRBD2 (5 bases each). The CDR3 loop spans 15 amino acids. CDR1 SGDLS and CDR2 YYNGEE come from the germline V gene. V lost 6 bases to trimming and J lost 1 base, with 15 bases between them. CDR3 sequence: CASTNRDDRTDTQYF. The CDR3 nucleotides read TGTGCCAGCACCAACCGGGACGACCGCACAGATACGCAGTATTTT.

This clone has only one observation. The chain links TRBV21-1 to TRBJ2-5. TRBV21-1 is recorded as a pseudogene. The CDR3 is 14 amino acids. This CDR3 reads CASSIPGPGETQYF. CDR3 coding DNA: TGTGCCAGCAGCATACCCGGGCCCGGAGAGACCCAGTACTTC.

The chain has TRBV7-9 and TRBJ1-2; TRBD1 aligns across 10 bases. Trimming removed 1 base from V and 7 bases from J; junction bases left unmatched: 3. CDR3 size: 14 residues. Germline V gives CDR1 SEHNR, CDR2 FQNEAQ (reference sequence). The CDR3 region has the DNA TGTGCCAGCAGCTTAGTCAGGACAGGGGGTGGCTACACCTTC. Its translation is CASSLVRTGGGYTF. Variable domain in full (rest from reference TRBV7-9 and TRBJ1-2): DTGVSQNPRHKITKRGQNVTFRCDPISEHNRLYWYRQTLGQGPEFLTYFQNEAQLEKSRLLSDRFSAERPKGSFSTLEIQRTEQGDSAMYLCASSLVRTGGGYTFGSGTRLTVV.

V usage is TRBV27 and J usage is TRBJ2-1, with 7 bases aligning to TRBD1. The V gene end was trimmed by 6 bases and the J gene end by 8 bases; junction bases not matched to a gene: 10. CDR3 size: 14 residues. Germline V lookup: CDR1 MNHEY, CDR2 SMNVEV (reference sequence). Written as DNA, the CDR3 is TGTGCCAGCAGCTTAATCGACAGGGCCGATGAGCAGTTCTTC. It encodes CASSLIDRADEQFF.

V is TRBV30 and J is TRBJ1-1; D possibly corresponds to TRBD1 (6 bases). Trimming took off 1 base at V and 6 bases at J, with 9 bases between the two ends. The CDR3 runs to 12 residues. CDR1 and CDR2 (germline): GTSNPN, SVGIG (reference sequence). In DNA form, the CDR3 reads TGTGCCTGGAGTGCCAGGGGTGCTGAAGCTTTCTTT. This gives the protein CAWSARGAEAFF.

The CDR3 is CASSLGFVSEAFF. CDR3 in DNA: TGTGCCAGCAGCTTAGGATTTGTGTCTGAAGCTTTCTTT. This chain joins TRBV7-2 and TRBJ1-1; the D is unclear. With 1 base removed from V and 6 bases from J, the gap between germline ends came to 9 bases. Germline values: CDR1 SGHTA, CDR2 FQGNSA. The CDR3 runs 13 residues. Full variable domain (missing parts from reference TRBV7-2 and TRBJ1-1): GAGVSQSPSNKVTEKGKDVELRCDPISGHTALYWYRQSLGQGLEFLIYFQGNSAPDKSGLPSDRFSAERTGGSVSTLTIQRTQQEDSAVYLCASSLGFVSEAFFGQGTRLTVV.

As DNA, the CDR3 is TGCGCCAGCAGTCACGGGGCTGAAGCTTTCTTT. Its translation is CASSHGAEAFF. This chain uses TRBV10-2 with TRBJ1-1; D gene ambiguous. CDR3 length: 11 amino acids. Germline CDR1 reads WSHSY; CDR2 reads SAAADI. Trimming stripped 5 bases from V and 6 bases from J, with 7 bases between.

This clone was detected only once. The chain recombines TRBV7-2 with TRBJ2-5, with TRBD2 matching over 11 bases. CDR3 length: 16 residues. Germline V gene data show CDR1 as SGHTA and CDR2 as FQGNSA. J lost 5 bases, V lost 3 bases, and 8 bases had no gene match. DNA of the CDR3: TGTGCCAGCAGCTTCGGTAGCGGGGGGGCCGGGGAGACCCAGTACTTC. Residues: CASSFGSGGAGETQYF.

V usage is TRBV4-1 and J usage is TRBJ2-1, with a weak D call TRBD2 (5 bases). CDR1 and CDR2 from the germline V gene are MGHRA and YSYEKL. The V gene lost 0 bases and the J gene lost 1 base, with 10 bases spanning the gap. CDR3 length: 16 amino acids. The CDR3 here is CASSQEAAGSYNEQFF. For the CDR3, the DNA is TGCGCCAGCAGCCAAGAGGCGGCGGGTTCCTACAATGAGCAGTTCTTC.

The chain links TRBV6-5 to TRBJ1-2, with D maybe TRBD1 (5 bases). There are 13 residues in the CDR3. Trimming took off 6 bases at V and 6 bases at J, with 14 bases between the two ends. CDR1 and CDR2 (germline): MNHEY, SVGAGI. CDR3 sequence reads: CASRARAWNGYTF. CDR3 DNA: TGTGCCAGCAGAGCCAGGGCTTGGAATGGCTACACCTTC.

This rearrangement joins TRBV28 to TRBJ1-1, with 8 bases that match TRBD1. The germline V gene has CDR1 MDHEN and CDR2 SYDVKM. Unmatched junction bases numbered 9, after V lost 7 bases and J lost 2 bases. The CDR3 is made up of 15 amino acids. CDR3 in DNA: TGTGCCAGCACAATAGGACAGGGATATAACACTGAAGCTTTCTTT. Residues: CASTIGQGYNTEAFF.

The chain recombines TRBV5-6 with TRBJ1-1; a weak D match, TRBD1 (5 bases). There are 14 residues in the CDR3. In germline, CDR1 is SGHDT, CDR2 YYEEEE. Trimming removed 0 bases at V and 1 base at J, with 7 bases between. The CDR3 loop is CASSLGGGNTEAFF. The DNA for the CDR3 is TGTGCCAGCAGCTTGGGTGGGGGGAACACTGAAGCTTTCTTT.

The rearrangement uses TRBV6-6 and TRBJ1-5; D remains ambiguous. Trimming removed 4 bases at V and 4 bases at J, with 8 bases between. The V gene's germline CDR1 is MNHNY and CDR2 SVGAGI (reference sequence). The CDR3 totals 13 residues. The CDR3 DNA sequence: TGTGCCAGCAGTTGGACTCAGAATCAGCCCCAGCATTTT. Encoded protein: CASSWTQNQPQHF.

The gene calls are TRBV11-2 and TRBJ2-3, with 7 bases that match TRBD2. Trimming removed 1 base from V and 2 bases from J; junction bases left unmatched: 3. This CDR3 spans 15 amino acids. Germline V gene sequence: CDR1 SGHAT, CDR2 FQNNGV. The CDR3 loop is CASSLGAGATDTQYF. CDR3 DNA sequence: TGTGCCAGCAGCTTAGGGGCGGGAGCCACAGATACGCAGTATTTT.

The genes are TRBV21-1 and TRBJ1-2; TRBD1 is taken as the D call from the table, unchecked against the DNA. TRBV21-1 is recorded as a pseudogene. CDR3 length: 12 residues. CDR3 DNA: TGTGCCAGCGCAGGGGGACAGTATGGCTACACCTTC. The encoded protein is CASAGGQYGYTF.

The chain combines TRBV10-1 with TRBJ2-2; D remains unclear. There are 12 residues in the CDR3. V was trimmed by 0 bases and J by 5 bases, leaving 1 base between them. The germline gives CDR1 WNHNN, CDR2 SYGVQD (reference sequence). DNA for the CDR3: TGCGCCAGCAGTGAGTCGACCGGGGAGCTGTTTTTT. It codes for CASSESTGELFF.

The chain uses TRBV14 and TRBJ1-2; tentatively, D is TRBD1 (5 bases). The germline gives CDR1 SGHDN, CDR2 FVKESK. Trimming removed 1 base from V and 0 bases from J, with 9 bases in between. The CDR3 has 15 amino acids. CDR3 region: CASSQGRTTNYGYTF. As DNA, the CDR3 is TGTGCCAGCAGCCAAGGCAGGACAACTAACTATGGCTACACCTTC.